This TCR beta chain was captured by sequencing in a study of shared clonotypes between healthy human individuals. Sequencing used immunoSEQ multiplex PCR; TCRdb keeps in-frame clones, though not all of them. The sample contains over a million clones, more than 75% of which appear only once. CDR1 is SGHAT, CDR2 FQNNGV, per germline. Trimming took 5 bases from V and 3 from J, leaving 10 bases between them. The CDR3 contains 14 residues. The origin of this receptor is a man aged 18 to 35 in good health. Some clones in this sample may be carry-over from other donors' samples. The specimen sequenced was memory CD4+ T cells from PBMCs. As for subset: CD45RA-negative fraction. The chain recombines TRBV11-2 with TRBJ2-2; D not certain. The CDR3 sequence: CASSPPDYTGELFF. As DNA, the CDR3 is TGTGCCAGCAGCCCGCCCGATTACACCGGGGAGCTGTTTTTT.